These 23 T cell receptor beta chains were sequenced from one sample in a study of T-cell reconstitution after alpha-beta-depleted transplantation in children. Preparation of the TCRbeta library was carried out with unique molecular identifiers. TCRdb re-derived calls from the PCR reads in MiXCR, one entry per CDR3 protein. The sample records 450,000 to 600,000 distinct CDR3 sequences, about a sixth being singletons. The material sequenced was PBMCs from the stem cell graft donor, taken from the stem cell graft. The receptors shown here come from a human donor who donated a stem cell graft to a child with acute lymphoblastic leukemia.

The chain carries TRBV7-9 and TRBJ2-7, with D tentatively TRBD1 (5 bases). CDR3 length: 13 residues. CDR1 is SEHNR and CDR2 is FQNEAQ in the germline V gene (reference sequence). V lost 2 bases to trimming and J lost 4 bases, with 9 bases between them. CDR3 protein: CASSLPGKYEQYF. The CDR3 DNA reads as TGTGCCAGCAGCTTACCAGGGAAGTACGAGCAGTACTTC.

This sequence joins TRBV11-3 and TRBJ2-2; no clear D. Germline CDR1 SGHNT, CDR2 YENEEA. Trimming removed 3 bases from V and 3 bases from J, with 8 bases in between. There are 14 residues in the CDR3. The CDR3 loop reads CASSFTVHTGELFF. For the CDR3, the DNA is TGTGCCAGCAGCTTTACAGTTCACACCGGGGAGCTGTTTTTT.

The chain is built from TRBV5-1 and TRBJ2-2; tentative D call: TRBD1 (5 bases). Germline CDR1 reads SGHRS; CDR2 reads YFSETQ. Trimming cost V 6 bases and J 4 bases, with 13 bases left between them. There are 14 residues in the CDR3. As DNA, the CDR3 is TGCGCCAGCACCGGTAGGGGTACCACCGGGGAGCTGTTTTTT. Protein product: CASTGRGTTGELFF.

This clonotype was found a few times. The rearrangement uses TRBV3-1 and TRBJ2-2; D unclear. V was pared by 2 bases and J by 6 bases, with 13 bases between. The CDR3 contains 15 residues. Germline-derived CDR1 and CDR2 are LGHDT and YNNKEL (reference sequence). Here the CDR3 reads CASSQTQAHSGELFF. The CDR3 nucleotides are TGTGCCAGCAGCCAAACCCAAGCCCACTCCGGGGAGCTGTTTTTT.

This clonotype was counted many times. The junction and the germline gene differ at one end; a read error may be behind it. DNA for the CDR3: TGCAGCGTGGAAGTATTAGATACGCAGTATTTT. Its protein product is CSVEVLDTQYF. The rearrangement uses TRBV29-1 and TRBJ2-3; no reliable D call. From germline, CDR1 is SQVTM and CDR2 ANQGSEA. CDR3 length: 11 residues.

A note on this clonotype: A read error may account for a junction end that differs from germline. The chain recombines TRBV7-6 with TRBJ2-1; 12 nucleotides agree with TRBD2. Germline CDR1 reads SGHVS; CDR2 reads FNYEAQ. The CDR3 has 16 residues. CDR3 sequence (DNA): TGTGCCACCAGCCGAAAGACTAGCGGGGGACACAATGACCAGTTCTTC. Amino acid sequence: CATSRKTSGGHNDQFF.

The chain links TRBV9 to TRBJ2-7; 8 bases are shared with TRBD2. CDR3 length: 15 amino acids. V was clipped by 3 bases and J by 7 bases; unmatched bases: 12. The germline CDR1 and CDR2 sequences are SGDLS and YYNGEE. CDR3 coding DNA: TGTGCCAGCAGCGCCGGGTTCAGCGGGAGAAAGGAGCAGTACTTC. This translates into CASSAGFSGRKEQYF.

This rearrangement joins TRBV10-3 to TRBJ1-2; TRBD1 aligns across 7 bases. V trimming: 3 bases; J trimming: 8 bases; junction bases outside the gene matches: 12. The CDR3 contains 15 residues. CDR1 ENHRY and CDR2 SYGVKD come from the germline V gene. CDR3 DNA: TGTGCCATCAGTGAATCCCCGGACAGGTTCTGGGGCTACACCTTC. Its protein product is CAISESPDRFWGYTF.

The chain recombines TRBV7-2 with TRBJ1-4; D is ambiguous. The V gene's germline CDR1 is SGHTA and CDR2 FQGNSA. There are 15 residues in the CDR3. Trimming left V 4 bases short and J 7 bases short, with 16 bases between. The CDR3 spells CASSSPGGRSEKLFF. CDR3 in DNA: TGTGCCAGCAGCTCGCCCGGAGGGAGGTCTGAAAAACTGTTTTTT.

This clonotype was found a few times. The genes are TRBV7-3 and TRBJ2-1; 9 bases are shared with TRBD2. The germline V gene encodes CDR1 SGHTA and CDR2 FQGTGA. CDR3 length: 15 residues. J lost 6 bases, V lost 2 bases, and 5 bases had no gene match. CDR3 in DNA: TGTGCCAGCAGCTTAGCTCGCGGGAGGGGCAATGAGCAGTTCTTC. This encodes CASSLARGRGNEQFF. The variable domain in full, completed from reference TRBV7-3 and TRBJ2-1, reads GAGVSQTPSNKVTEKGKYVELRCDPISGHTALYWYRQSLGQGPEFLIYFQGTGAADDSGLPNDRFFAVRPEGSVSTLKIQRTERGDSAVYLCASSLARGRGNEQFFGPGTRLTVL.

The chain uses TRBV5-1 and TRBJ2-1; possibly TRBD1 for D (5 bases). V was clipped by 1 base and J by 9 bases, with 8 bases between them. CDR1 SGHRS and CDR2 YFSETQ come from the germline V gene. The CDR3 totals 12 residues. The CDR3 nucleotides are TGCGCCAGCAGCTTGTTTGGGGCTGAGCAGTTCTTC. This gives the protein CASSLFGAEQFF.

This clonotype was observed a few times. The genes are TRBV7-3 and TRBJ2-7; weak D call: TRBD2 (5 bases). The CDR3 runs to 15 residues. The V gene lost 4 bases and the J gene lost 1 base, with 14 bases spanning the gap. Germline V lookup: CDR1 SGHTA, CDR2 FQGTGA. In DNA, the CDR3 is TGTGCCAGCAGCTCGGACGGGGAGCCTTCCTACGAGCAGTACTTC. Translated, it gives CASSSDGEPSYEQYF.

This clonotype was counted only a few times. This chain uses TRBV4-1 with TRBJ1-1; D uncertain. From germline, CDR1 is MGHRA and CDR2 YSYEKL. Trimming removed 1 base from V and 7 bases from J, with 10 bases in between. The CDR3 is made up of 13 amino acids. The CDR3 loop is CASSQVHSYEAFF. The CDR3, as DNA: TGCGCCAGCAGCCAAGTTCACAGCTATGAAGCTTTCTTT.

This clonotype was counted only a few times. The chain recombines TRBV3-1 with TRBJ2-7; D gene uncertain. V lost 0 bases, J lost 5 bases, and 20 bases lay in between. CDR1 LGHDT and CDR2 YNNKEL come from the germline V gene (reference sequence). This CDR3 comprises 17 residues. Here the CDR3 DNA reads TGTGCCAGCAGCCAAGATGTGAAAGTAGCTGCCGTCCACGAGCAGTACTTC. It encodes CASSQDVKVAAVHEQYF.

This clonotype has just a few counts. The chain couples TRBV9 to TRBJ1-1; D call uncertain. Trimming shortened V by 1 base and J by 3 bases, and 13 bases separated the two germline ends. Germline assignment: CDR1 SGDLS and CDR2 YYNGEE. CDR3 length: 15 residues. This CDR3 reads CASSVFGGKDTEAFF. The CDR3 nucleotides are TGTGCCAGCAGCGTATTCGGCGGGAAGGACACTGAAGCTTTCTTT.

The gene calls are TRBV10-3 and TRBJ2-4; possibly TRBD2 for D (5 bases). The CDR3 runs 13 residues. Germline loops: CDR1 ENHRY, CDR2 SYGVKD. V was shortened by 11 bases and J by 0 bases, with 11 bases between the two germline ends. CDR3 protein: CAVGGLAKNIQYF. The CDR3 nucleotides are TGTGCCGTTGGCGGACTAGCCAAAAACATTCAGTACTTC.

The chain uses TRBV5-1 and TRBJ1-1, with 10 bases matching TRBD1. This CDR3 is built from 17 residues. V lost 3 bases, J lost 3 bases, and 11 bases stayed unmatched. Germline-derived CDR1 and CDR2 are SGHRS and YFSETQ. In DNA, the CDR3 is TGCGCCAGCAGCTCCCGGGACAGGGGTTCTCGGGACACTGAAGCTTTCTTT. Encoded protein: CASSSRDRGSRDTEAFF.

V usage is TRBV5-1 and J usage is TRBJ1-1; 9 bases match TRBD1. The CDR3 spans 15 residues. Germline trimming cut 0 bases from V and 1 base from J; bases unmatched to any gene: 1. CDR1 is SGHRS and CDR2 is YFSETQ in the germline V gene. The CDR3 DNA follows: TGCGCCAGCAGCTTGGAGGGACAGGGGAACACTGAAGCTTTCTTT. It specifies CASSLEGQGNTEAFF.

The rearrangement links TRBV30 to TRBJ1-1; D unresolved. The ends were cut back, 0 bases at V and 5 bases at J, with 19 bases in the middle. The CDR3 has 16 amino acids. From germline, CDR1 is GTSNPN and CDR2 SVGIG (reference sequence). In DNA form, the CDR3 reads TGTGCCTGGAGTGTTTTTAGGCTGAGACGGAGGACTGAAGCTTTCTTT. Its translation: CAWSVFRLRRRTEAFF. The variable domain in full, with the rest retrieved from reference TRBV30 and TRBJ1-1, is SQTIHQWPATLVQPVGSPLSLECTVEGTSNPNLYWYRQAAGRGLQLLFYSVGIGQISSEVPQNLSASRPQDRQFILSSKKLLLSDSGFYLCAWSVFRLRRRTEAFFGQGTRLTVV.

The sample holds a few counts of this clonotype. The chain employs TRBV5-1 and TRBJ2-3; D is possibly TRBD1 (6 bases). The CDR3 sequence is 16 residues long. Germline lookup yields CDR1 SGHRS and CDR2 YFSETQ. Trimming took 4 bases from V and 1 from J, leaving 16 bases between them. CDR3: CASSLQGYGRTDTQYF. The DNA for the CDR3 is TGCGCCAGCAGCCTACAGGGTTATGGCCGCACAGATACGCAGTATTTT. The full variable domain, its missing parts supplied by reference TRBV5-1 and TRBJ2-3, is KAGVTQTPRYLIKTRGQQVTLSCSPISGHRSVSWYQQTPGQGLQFLFEYFSETQRNKGNFPGRFSGRQFSNSRSEMNVSTLELGDSALYLCASSLQGYGRTDTQYFGPGTRLTVL.

This clonotype was observed at least ten times. The CDR3 bases are TGTGCCAGCAGCTCATCTGGGTTTCAGAACACTGAAGCTTTCTTT. It codes for CASSSSGFQNTEAFF. This chain joins TRBV7-9 and TRBJ1-1; no clear D gene. CDR3 length: 15 amino acids. Germline CDR1 reads SEHNR; CDR2 reads FQNEAQ (reference sequence). Trimming cost V 4 bases and J 1 base, with 13 bases left between them.

The V call is TRBV20-1, the J call TRBJ2-7; D is unresolved. V gave up 5 bases and J gave up 0 bases, with 17 bases separating them. The CDR3 contains 15 residues. Germline lookup yields CDR1 DFQATT and CDR2 SNEGSKA (reference sequence). CDR3 DNA sequence: TGCAGTGCTGTTAAGGGCGGCACAAGCTCCTACGAGCAGTACTTC. This codes for CSAVKGGTSSYEQYF.

This chain links TRBV5-1 with TRBJ2-7, with 11 bases that match TRBD1. Germline loops: CDR1 SGHRS, CDR2 YFSETQ. V lost 5 bases, J lost 4 bases, and 11 bases stayed unmatched. This CDR3 spans 16 amino acids. Here the CDR3 reads CASSPKPGQGDYEQYF. The CDR3 nucleotides read TGCGCCAGCAGTCCTAAACCGGGACAGGGGGATTACGAGCAGTACTTC.